The clone carrying this T cell receptor (beta chain) is deemed medium-sized by its frequency. Its specificity is not known. Libraries of TRB cDNA were made by 5' RACE and carried UMIs. TCRdb derives one entry per CDR3 protein from the 5' RACE reads, leaving out DNA. Recorded for this sample: several thousand distinct CDR3 sequences. This entry is derived from a study of CXCR3-negative and CXCR3-positive naive CD8 T cells. Germline V gives CDR1 SQVTM, CDR2 ANQGSEA. The CDR3 consists of 14 residues. Study-wide points: Naive cells positive for CXCR3 carried more hydrophobic TRB CDR3s than CXCR3-negative ones.

Sequences were obtained from naive CXCR3+ CD8+ T cells from blood. Subset in this sample: CD45RO-CCR7+CD27+CD95- naive CD8+ T cells expressing CXCR3 (TNR3+). This clonotype was obtained from a human donor in good health. Some clones in this sample may be carry-over from other donors' samples. This chain links TRBV29-1 with TRBJ1-1. CDR3 sequence reads: CSVESVALNTEAFF.